These 23 T cell receptor beta chains were all obtained from the same sample, sequenced in a study of cytomegalovirus exposure and HLA in healthy donors. The PCR had 60 Vbeta and 13 Jbeta primers. Libraries were prepared by immunoSEQ multiplex PCR; TCRdb keeps only in-frame clonotypes and omits some of them. This sample has about 220,000 clones, with approximately 79% found just once. The sample comprised PBMCs. These TCRs come from a male donor in good health and CMV-seronegative.

Only a few counts were recorded for this clone. The chain joins TRBV2 to TRBJ1-3; D is undetermined. The CDR3 spans 11 residues. V lost 3 bases and J 8 bases, leaving 5 bases between the germline ends. Germline CDR1 and CDR2: SNHLY and FYNNEI. The CDR3 protein is CASSDRDTIYF. The CDR3 DNA is TGTGCCAGCAGTGACCGGGACACCATATATTTT.

In its sample, this clone was seen a few times. The chain uses TRBV27 and TRBJ2-5; weak D call: TRBD1 (6 bases). Deletions cut 2 bases from V and 1 base from J, with 14 bases between. The germline V gene encodes CDR1 MNHEY and CDR2 SMNVEV (reference sequence). The CDR3 length is 16 residues. The CDR3 loop reads CASSLTGIVSQETQYF. CDR3 sequence (DNA): TGTGCCAGCAGTTTAACAGGGATAGTGAGCCAAGAGACCCAGTACTTC.

The V call is TRBV13, the J call TRBJ1-1, with TRBD1 identical over 9 bases. With V trimmed by 2 bases and J by 6 bases, 10 bases remained unmatched. This CDR3 comprises 16 residues. Germline-derived CDR1 and CDR2 are PRHDT and FYEKMQ (reference sequence). CDR3: CASSLLQGAYNAEAFF. The DNA of the CDR3 is TGTGCCAGCAGCTTACTACAGGGGGCGTATAACGCTGAAGCTTTCTTT.

The chain's CDR3 is CASSPTGSGHTEAFF. In nucleotides, the CDR3 is TGTGCCAGCAGTCCGACAGGGTCTGGCCACACTGAAGCTTTCTTT. The chain employs TRBV6-6 and TRBJ1-1; TRBD1 matches 7 bases. Trimming took 5 bases from V and 3 from J; bases not matched to a gene: 9. The CDR3 spans 15 residues. Germline values: CDR1 MNHNY, CDR2 SVGAGI (reference sequence).

The chain combines TRBV7-9 with TRBJ2-5; no reliable D call. The CDR3 extends over 13 amino acids. Trimming removed 1 base at V and 1 base at J, with 4 bases between. CDR1 is SEHNR, CDR2 FQNEAQ, per germline (reference sequence). CDR3 nucleotide sequence: TGTGCCAGCAGCTTAGGCGGCCAAGAGACCCAGTACTTC. It yields the protein CASSLGGQETQYF. Full variable domain (rest looked up from reference TRBV7-9 and TRBJ2-5): DTGVSQNPRHKITKRGQNVTFRCDPISEHNRLYWYRQTLGQGPEFLTYFQNEAQLEKSRLLSDRFSAERPKGSFSTLEIQRTEQGDSAMYLCASSLGGQETQYFGPGTRLLVL.

In this sample, this clone turned up once. V gene TRBV4-3 combines with J gene TRBJ1-4, with 9 bases lining up with TRBD1. The CDR3 has 18 residues. CDR1 is LGHNA and CDR2 is YSLEER in the germline V gene. Trimming took 2 bases from V and 7 from J; bases not matched to a gene: 14. The CDR3 DNA follows: TGCGCCAGCAGCCAAATGACAGGGGGGGGTGCGGGCGGTGAAAAACTGTTTTTT. Its protein is CASSQMTGGGAGGEKLFF.

In DNA form, the CDR3 reads TGTGCCAGCAGCGTAGTAGGGGCCTCTAATGAAAAACTGTTTTTT. This translates into CASSVVGASNEKLFF. This rearrangement joins TRBV9 to TRBJ1-4; weak D call: TRBD1 (5 bases). The CDR3 has 15 amino acids. The V end lost 0 bases, the J end lost 3 bases, and 9 bases lay between the germline ends. Germline V lookup: CDR1 SGDLS, CDR2 YYNGEE.

The genes are TRBV27 and TRBJ2-1; D possibly corresponds to TRBD2 (5 bases). CDR3 size: 14 residues. Trimming removed 6 bases at V and 9 bases at J, with 18 bases between. Germline lookup yields CDR1 MNHEY and CDR2 SMNVEV (reference sequence). CDR3 amino acids: CASRARGPLREQFF. CDR3 DNA sequence: TGTGCCAGCAGAGCCCGAGGGCCGCTGCGTGAGCAGTTCTTC.

The gene calls are TRBV10-3 and TRBJ1-2; the D gene is possibly TRBD1 (6 bases). The germline V gene has CDR1 ENHRY and CDR2 SYGVKD. The CDR3 has 15 residues. V was shortened by 0 bases and J by 3 bases, with 11 bases between the two germline ends. The CDR3 reads CAISESVRGDYGYTF. The CDR3 region has the DNA TGTGCCATCAGTGAGTCGGTCAGGGGCGACTATGGCTACACCTTC.

J is TRBJ2-3 and V is TRBV6-6, with 10 bases aligning to TRBD1. V was clipped by 6 bases and J by 4 bases; unmatched bases: 10. Per the germline V gene, CDR1 is MNHNY and CDR2 is SVGAGI (reference sequence). This CDR3 contains 16 residues. CDR3 region: CASRPRTGGSADTQYF. In nucleotides, the CDR3 is TGTGCCAGCAGGCCCCGGACAGGGGGAAGCGCAGATACGCAGTATTTT.

The chain carries TRBV28 and TRBJ1-6; 7 bases are shared with TRBD1. The CDR3 is 14 amino acids. J was trimmed by 1 base and V by 10 bases; bases with no gene match: 4. The germline CDR1 and CDR2 sequences are MDHEN and SYDVKM. CDR3 sequence: CATEGQSYNSPLHF. The CDR3, as DNA: TGTGCCACCGAGGGACAGTCCTATAATTCACCCCTCCACTTT.

The rearrangement uses TRBV7-9 and TRBJ2-2; the match to TRBD1 covers 8 bases. J gave up 1 base and V 5 bases, and 9 bases lay outside the gene matches. The CDR3 contains 17 residues. The germline V gene encodes CDR1 SEHNR and CDR2 FQNEAQ (reference sequence). The CDR3 loop is CASSRHQGTGNTGELFF. The CDR3 DNA follows: TGTGCCAGCAGCCGTCACCAGGGGACAGGGAACACCGGGGAGCTGTTTTTT.

On this clone: The sample contains more than one DNA sequence encoding this CDR3. The chain carries TRBV5-1 and TRBJ2-3; 8 bases fit TRBD1. The CDR3 has 14 amino acids. From germline, CDR1 is SGHRS and CDR2 YFSETQ. Trimming took 3 bases from V and 3 from J; bases not matched to a gene: 3. The CDR3 bases are TGCGCCAGCAGCTCCGGACAGGGAACAGATACGCAGTATTTT. It codes for CASSSGQGTDTQYF.

The V and J genes are TRBV7-3 and TRBJ2-5; a weak D match, TRBD2 (5 bases). Trimming removed 5 bases from V and 4 bases from J, with 14 bases in between. The CDR3 has 14 amino acids. Germline V CDR1 and CDR2: SGHTA, FQGTGA. CDR3 sequence: CASSKLGSGETQYF. The DNA for the CDR3 is TGTGCCAGCAGCAAACTAGGGAGCGGAGAGACCCAGTACTTC.

This clone has just one count. This chain links TRBV28 with TRBJ1-2; D might be TRBD1 (5 bases). Germline loops: CDR1 MDHEN, CDR2 SYDVKM. Trimming removed 5 bases at V and 7 bases at J, with 8 bases between. This CDR3 spans 11 amino acids. CDR3 residues: CASSRGVGYTF. DNA for the CDR3: TGTGCCAGCAGTCGGGGGGTTGGCTACACCTTC.

About this clone: Its ends do not fully match the called genes, so a read error is possible. The J gene is TRBJ2-7, the V gene TRBV14, with TRBD1 matching over 10 bases. Per germline, CDR1 SGHDN and CDR2 FVKESK. This CDR3 is built from 16 residues. The CDR3 region is CASSRPGTGASSEQYF. CDR3 DNA: TGTGCCAGCAGCCGCCCCGGGACAGGGGCATCCTCCGAGCAGTACTTC.

The chain joins TRBV6-5 to TRBJ1-2; 8 bases are shared with TRBD1. The CDR3 sequence is 15 residues long. Germline V gene sequence: CDR1 MNHEY, CDR2 SVGAGI. J gave up 7 bases and V 2 bases, and 9 bases lay outside the gene matches. The CDR3 DNA is TGTGCCAGCAGTTACCGACAGGGGATCCCCGGTGGCTACACCTTC. Its translation: CASSYRQGIPGGYTF.

The J gene is TRBJ1-3, the V gene TRBV5-4; D perhaps matches TRBD1 (5 bases). The CDR3 is 17 residues long. Germline V gives CDR1 SGHNT, CDR2 YYREEE (reference sequence). Trimming removed 0 bases from V and 0 bases from J, with 13 bases in between. CDR3 DNA: TGTGCCAGCAGCTTGGACCCTGACAGCTTCTCTGGAAACACCATATATTTT. This sequence encodes CASSLDPDSFSGNTIYF.

The chain is built from TRBV30 and TRBJ1-5, with a tentative D call TRBD1 (6 bases). The CDR3 totals 13 residues. Trimming shortened V by 6 bases and J by 2 bases, and 11 bases separated the two germline ends. Germline values: CDR1 GTSNPN, CDR2 SVGIG (reference sequence). The DNA for the CDR3 is TGTGCCTGTCTACCAGGGGGCAATCAGCCCCAGCATTTT. Translating gives CACLPGGNQPQHF. Using reference TRBV30 and TRBJ1-5 for the parts outside the CDR3, the full variable domain is SQTIHQWPATLVQPVGSPLSLECTVEGTSNPNLYWYRQAAGRGLQLLFYSVGIGQISSEVPQNLSASRPQDRQFILSSKKLLLSDSGFYLCACLPGGNQPQHFGDGTRLSIL.

The chain recombines TRBV9 with TRBJ2-5, with D tentatively TRBD1 (6 bases). The better agreement between TRBJ2-7 and the DNA end casts doubt on the J call. Per germline, CDR1 SGDLS and CDR2 YYNGEE. The CDR3 is 15 residues long. CDR3 DNA sequence: TGTGCCAGCAGCCCACAGGGCGAAAGCTCCTACGAGCAGTACTTC. This sequence encodes CASSPQGESSYEQYF.

This chain joins TRBV6-6 and TRBJ1-1; no reliable D call. Germline V gives CDR1 MNHNY, CDR2 SVGAGI (reference sequence). This CDR3 contains 14 residues. The germline V and J ends were trimmed by 6 bases and 1 base, with 12 bases remaining between them. This CDR3 reads CASSPLEGNTEAFF. CDR3 DNA sequence: TGTGCCAGCAGCCCCCTCGAGGGGAACACTGAAGCTTTCTTT.

The chain employs TRBV18 and TRBJ1-3; 9 bases are a match to TRBD1. The CDR3 extends over 17 amino acids. Germline V gene sequence: CDR1 KGHSH, CDR2 LQKENI. The V segment lost 0 bases and the J segment 5 bases; nucleotides outside the gene matches: 8. The CDR3 region is CASSPPFGTGKRNTIYF. For the CDR3, the DNA is TGTGCCAGCTCACCACCATTCGGGACAGGGAAACGAAACACCATATATTTT.

V is TRBV5-1 and J is TRBJ2-5; 10 bases are a match to TRBD2. Unmatched junction bases numbered 8, after V lost 4 bases and J lost 5 bases. The CDR3 is 15 residues long. CDR1 and CDR2 (germline): SGHRS, YFSETQ. This CDR3 reads CASSPSGGAGETQYF. The CDR3 DNA follows: TGCGCCAGCAGCCCCAGCGGGGGGGCGGGGGAGACCCAGTACTTC.